The clone carrying this T cell receptor (beta chain) was picked up a small number of times. Its target is not known. Germline CDR1 reads LGHNA; CDR2 reads YNFKEQ. This CDR3 has 14 residues. The V end was cut by 1 base, the J end by 3 bases, with 10 bases between. The data are from a study of cytomegalovirus exposure and HLA in healthy donors. Whole-study results and caveats: Confirmation in vitro established that a few CMV-associated chains were specific for CMV antigens.

The PCR ran on 60 Vbeta and 13 Jbeta primers. How the authors handled the data: Unique TCR beta chains numbered about 80 million in a later analysis, with around 11 million shared. Measured with immunoSEQ multiplex PCR; TCRdb has only the in-frame clones, and not every one. V, J and clone size derive from that table, while D and trimming were established from the DNA sequence. Of 150,000 to 200,000 clones in the sample, 68% are singletons; the top ten hold 10%. The sequenced material came from PBMCs. V usage is TRBV4-2 and J usage is TRBJ2-7; D is unresolved. The sequence was collected from a man aged 30-40 years in good health and CMV-seropositive. The CDR3 DNA reads TGTGCCAGCAGCCAAGGGCAGTCTTTCTACGAGCAGTACTTC. Encoded protein: CASSQGQSFYEQYF.